What follows are 14 T cell receptor beta chains derived from one specimen sequenced in a study of blood T cell repertoires in COVID-19. Sequencing used immunoSEQ multiplex PCR; TCRdb keeps in-frame clones, though not all of them. The data hold over 200,000 clones, with around 90% observed a single time. The sequenced sample consisted of PBMCs or T cells enriched from blood (not recorded which). The receptors originated from a human donor in a cohort exposed to, infected with or recovered from COVID-19 (not recorded which). The donor label of this sample is uncertain.

The J gene is TRBJ2-1, the V gene TRBV3-1 (or the pseudogene TRBV3-2); TRBD2 might be the D (6 bases). CDR3 length equals 13 residues. Trimming cost V 6 bases and J 9 bases, with 15 bases left between them. From germline, CDR1 is LGHDT and CDR2 YNNKEL (reference sequence). CDR3 coding DNA: TGTGCCAGCAGGCGAAACGGACTAATTGAGCAGTTCTTC. It yields the protein CASRRNGLIEQFF.

The J gene is TRBJ1-1, the V gene TRBV11-2; TRBD1 aligns across 10 bases. The CDR3 has 18 residues. CDR1 and CDR2 from the germline V gene are SGHAT and FQNNGV. Unmatched junction bases numbered 19, after V lost 7 bases and J lost 5 bases. The CDR3 DNA reads TGTGCCAGCAATTCCCCCCGGGGGACAGGGGAAAGGAGGACTGAAGCTTTCTTT. It is translated as CASNSPRGTGERRTEAFF. The full variable domain, rest sourced from reference TRBV11-2 and TRBJ1-1, is EAGVAQSPRYKIIEKRQSVAFWCNPISGHATLYWYQQILGQGPKLLIQFQNNGVVDDSQLPKDRFSAERLKGVDSTLKIQPAKLEDSAVYLCASNSPRGTGERRTEAFFGQGTRLTVV.

CDR3 sequence reads: CASSRSGTLRNTIYF. The CDR3 bases are TGTGCCAGTTCAAGGTCCGGGACACTTCGAAACACCATATATTTT. The gene calls are TRBV2 and TRBJ1-3; the D gene is possibly TRBD1 (6 bases). Per the germline V gene, CDR1 is SNHLY and CDR2 is FYNNEI. Deletions cut 9 bases from V and 5 bases from J, with 20 bases between. The CDR3 is made up of 15 amino acids.

This clone is a singleton in its sample. The chain carries TRBV6-2 or TRBV6-3 and TRBJ1-1; 12 bases line up with TRBD1. The germline CDR1 and CDR2 sequences are MNHEY and SVGEGT. This CDR3 spans 20 amino acids. Trimming at V came to 0 bases and at J to 5 bases, leaving 16 bases not matched to a gene. CDR3 nucleotide sequence: TGTGCCAGCAGTTACTCGACGGGCGGTTGGGGACAGGGGGCCGAGACTGAAGCTTTCTTT. It codes for CASSYSTGGWGQGAETEAFF.

The V call is TRBV6-5, the J call TRBJ1-1; the D is unclear. Per the germline V gene, CDR1 is MNHEY and CDR2 is SVGAGI. Trimming removed 7 bases at V and 3 bases at J, with 15 bases between. This CDR3 region has 14 residues. DNA of the CDR3: TGTGCCAGCAAATTCCGTGAGGGATACACTGAAGCTTTCTTT. Translation: CASKFREGYTEAFF.

J is TRBJ1-1 and V is TRBV6-5, with 7 positions matching TRBD1. V shed 5 bases, J shed 7 bases, and the junction held 10 bases outside the gene matches. Germline lookup yields CDR1 MNHEY and CDR2 SVGAGI. There are 14 residues in the CDR3. CDR3 region: CASSQRQGEGEAFF. As DNA, the CDR3 is TGTGCCAGCAGTCAGAGACAGGGTGAAGGTGAAGCTTTCTTT.

The rearrangement joins TRBV4-2 to TRBJ2-3; maybe TRBD2 (6 bases). V lost 0 bases, J lost 0 bases, and 13 bases lay in between. The CDR3 totals 17 residues. Germline V lookup: CDR1 LGHNA, CDR2 YNFKEQ. CDR3 sequence: CASSQEDSGASTDTQYF. The CDR3 coding sequence is TGTGCCAGCAGCCAAGAGGATAGCGGCGCTAGCACAGATACGCAGTATTTT.

V gene TRBV19 combines with J gene TRBJ1-3, with 7 positions matching TRBD1. This CDR3 spans 16 amino acids. The germline V gene encodes CDR1 LNHDA and CDR2 SQIVND (reference sequence). The ends lost 5 bases at V and 3 bases at J; junction bases unmatched: 10. In nucleotides, the CDR3 is TGTGCCAGTAGTTTGACCCGGACAGGTTTTGGAAACACCATATATTTT. Its protein is CASSLTRTGFGNTIYF. The full variable domain, its missing parts supplied by reference TRBV19 and TRBJ1-3, is DGGITQSPKYLFRKEGQNVTLSCEQNLNHDAMYWYRQDPGQGLRLIYYSQIVNDFQKGDIAEGYSVSREKKESFPLTVTSAQKNPTAFYLCASSLTRTGFGNTIYFGEGSWLTVV.

This chain joins TRBV7-2 and TRBJ1-1; 7 positions agree with TRBD1. With 2 bases clipped from V and 1 base from J, the junction kept 7 bases outside the gene matches. Germline CDR1 reads SGHTA; CDR2 reads FQGNSA. This CDR3 has 16 residues. The CDR3 DNA reads as TGTGCCAGCAGCTTATGGGGCAGGGGGGCGAACACTGAAGCTTTCTTT. As protein: CASSLWGRGANTEAFF.

This clone has more than one count but fewer than ten. The chain employs TRBV4-3 and TRBJ1-3; maybe TRBD1 (6 bases). This CDR3 has 16 amino acids. Germline V gene lookup returns CDR1 LGHNA and CDR2 YSLEER. The V and J ends lost 0 bases and 4 bases respectively, with 13 bases between them. The CDR3: CASSQDTTGTGNTIYF. The CDR3 nucleotides are TGCGCCAGCAGCCAAGATACAACCGGGACAGGAAACACCATATATTTT.

J is TRBJ2-5 and V is TRBV7-2; D ambiguous. The CDR3 sequence is 14 residues long. The germline V and J ends were trimmed by 1 base and 5 bases, with 11 bases remaining between them. The germline CDR1 and CDR2 sequences are SGHTA and FQGNSA. The CDR3 bases are TGTGCCAGCAGCTTAGAAAACAGTCAGGAGACCCAGTACTTC. This encodes CASSLENSQETQYF.

This chain connects TRBV30 to TRBJ2-3, with 11 bases that match TRBD2. V shed 4 bases, J shed 2 bases, and the junction held 5 bases outside the gene matches. The CDR3 covers 15 residues. Germline V lookup: CDR1 GTSNPN, CDR2 SVGIG (reference sequence). The CDR3 bases are TGTGCCTGGACCACACTAGCGGGGGACACAGATACGCAGTATTTT. Translation gives CAWTTLAGDTDTQYF.

The J gene is TRBJ2-1, the V gene TRBV18; 9 bases are a match to TRBD1. Germline V lookup: CDR1 KGHSH, CDR2 LQKENI. V shed 3 bases, J shed 2 bases, and the junction held 8 bases outside the gene matches. This CDR3 spans 17 amino acids. The CDR3, as DNA: TGTGCCAGCTCACCGACCTCGGACAGGGGACCCTACAATGAGCAGTTCTTC. Translating it yields CASSPTSDRGPYNEQFF.

This chain links TRBV7-9 with TRBJ2-5; TRBD2 agrees at 10 bases. V lost 5 bases, J lost 3 bases, and 9 bases stayed unmatched. Germline V gives CDR1 SEHNR, CDR2 FQNEAQ (reference sequence). This CDR3 contains 16 residues. The CDR3 DNA sequence: TGTGCCAGCAGCGTGCGCCCCACTAGCGGGGAAGAGACCCAGTACTTC. Translating it yields CASSVRPTSGEETQYF.